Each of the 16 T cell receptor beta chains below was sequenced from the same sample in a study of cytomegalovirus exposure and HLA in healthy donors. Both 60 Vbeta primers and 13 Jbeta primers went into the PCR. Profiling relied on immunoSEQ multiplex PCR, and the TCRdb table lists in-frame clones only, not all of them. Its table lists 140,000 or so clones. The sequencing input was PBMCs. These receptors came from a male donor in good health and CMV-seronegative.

CDR3 sequence reads: CAWSVGSGRKYEQYF. The CDR3 DNA follows: TGTGCCTGGAGTGTTGGGAGCGGGAGAAAATACGAGCAGTACTTC. The chain links TRBV30 to TRBJ2-7; TRBD2 agrees at 8 bases. CDR3 size: 15 residues. With V trimmed by 0 bases and J by 4 bases, 8 bases remained unmatched. Germline V lookup: CDR1 GTSNPN, CDR2 SVGIG (reference sequence).

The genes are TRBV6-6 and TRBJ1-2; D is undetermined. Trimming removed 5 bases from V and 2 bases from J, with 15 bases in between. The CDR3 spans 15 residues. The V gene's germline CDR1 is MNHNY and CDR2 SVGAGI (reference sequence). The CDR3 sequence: CASSPRGEGNYGYTF. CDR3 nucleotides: TGTGCCAGCAGTCCCCGTGGGGAGGGAAACTATGGCTACACCTTC.

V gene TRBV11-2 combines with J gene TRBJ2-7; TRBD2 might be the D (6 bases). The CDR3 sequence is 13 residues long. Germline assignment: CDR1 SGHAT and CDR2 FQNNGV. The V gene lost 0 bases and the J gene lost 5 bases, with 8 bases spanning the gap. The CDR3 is CASSLESGDEQYF. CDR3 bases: TGTGCCAGCAGCTTAGAGTCGGGGGACGAGCAGTACTTC.

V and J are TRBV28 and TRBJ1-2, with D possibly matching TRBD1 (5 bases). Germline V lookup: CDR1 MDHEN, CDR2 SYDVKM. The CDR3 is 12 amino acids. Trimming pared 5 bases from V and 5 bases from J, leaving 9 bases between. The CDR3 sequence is CASSGGGYGYTF. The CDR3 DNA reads TGTGCCAGCAGTGGGGGGGGGTATGGCTACACCTTC.

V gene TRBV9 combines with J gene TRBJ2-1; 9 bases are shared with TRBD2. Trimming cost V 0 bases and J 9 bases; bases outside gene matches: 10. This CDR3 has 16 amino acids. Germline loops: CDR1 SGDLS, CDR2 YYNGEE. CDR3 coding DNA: TGTGCCAGCAGCGTAGATACTAGCGGGTTGTTGGGTGAGCAGTTCTTC. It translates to CASSVDTSGLLGEQFF.

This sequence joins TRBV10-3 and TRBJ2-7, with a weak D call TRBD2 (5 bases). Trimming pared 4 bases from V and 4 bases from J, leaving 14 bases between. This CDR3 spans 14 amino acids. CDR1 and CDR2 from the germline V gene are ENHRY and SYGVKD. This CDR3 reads CAISGAAGRYEQYF. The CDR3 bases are TGTGCCATCAGTGGGGCGGCGGGTCGTTACGAGCAGTACTTC.

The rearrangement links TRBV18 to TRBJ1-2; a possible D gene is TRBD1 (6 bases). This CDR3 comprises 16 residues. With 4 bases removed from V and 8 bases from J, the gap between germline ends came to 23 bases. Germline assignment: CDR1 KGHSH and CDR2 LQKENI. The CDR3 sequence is CASSRGVSGAVNGYTF. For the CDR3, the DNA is TGTGCCAGCTCACGGGGCGTCTCAGGGGCCGTCAACGGCTACACCTTC.

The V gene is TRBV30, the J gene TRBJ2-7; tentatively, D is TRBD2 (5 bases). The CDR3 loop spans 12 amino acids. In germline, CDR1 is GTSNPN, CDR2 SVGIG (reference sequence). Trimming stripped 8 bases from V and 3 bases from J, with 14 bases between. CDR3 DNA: TGTGCCGGAGGACGCCTGAACTACGAGCAGTACTTC. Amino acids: CAGGRLNYEQYF.

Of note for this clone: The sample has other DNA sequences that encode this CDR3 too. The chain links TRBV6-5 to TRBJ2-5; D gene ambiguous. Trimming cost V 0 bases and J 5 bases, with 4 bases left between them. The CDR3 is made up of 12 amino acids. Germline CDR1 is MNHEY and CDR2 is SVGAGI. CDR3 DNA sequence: TGTGCCAGCAGTTACTCGAGGGAGACCCAGTACTTC. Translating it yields CASSYSRETQYF.

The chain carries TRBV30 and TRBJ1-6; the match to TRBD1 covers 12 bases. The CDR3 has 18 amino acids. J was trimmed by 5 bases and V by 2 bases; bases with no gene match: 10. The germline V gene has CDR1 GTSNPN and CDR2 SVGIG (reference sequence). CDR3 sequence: CAWSPGTGGGYDNSPLHF. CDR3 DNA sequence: TGTGCCTGGAGTCCCGGGACAGGGGGCGGCTATGATAATTCACCCCTCCACTTT.

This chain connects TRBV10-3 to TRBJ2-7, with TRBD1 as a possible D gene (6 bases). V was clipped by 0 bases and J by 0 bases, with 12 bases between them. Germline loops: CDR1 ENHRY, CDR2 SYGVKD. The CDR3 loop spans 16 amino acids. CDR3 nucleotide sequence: TGTGCCATCAGTGAGTCTCTAGGACAGAGCTCCTACGAGCAGTACTTC. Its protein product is CAISESLGQSSYEQYF.

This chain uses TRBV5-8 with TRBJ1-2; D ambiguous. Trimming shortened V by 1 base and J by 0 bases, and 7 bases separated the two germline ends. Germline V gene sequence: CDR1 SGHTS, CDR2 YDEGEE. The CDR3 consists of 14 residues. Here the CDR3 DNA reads TGTGCCAGCAGCTTGAAGTCAGCTAACTATGGCTACACCTTC. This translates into CASSLKSANYGYTF.

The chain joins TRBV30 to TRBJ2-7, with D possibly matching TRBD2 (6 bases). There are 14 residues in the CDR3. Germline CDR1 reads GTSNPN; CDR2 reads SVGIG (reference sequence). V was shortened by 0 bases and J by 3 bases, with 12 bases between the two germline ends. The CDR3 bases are TGTGCCTGGAGTGTGGGGGGAACCGTCTACGAGCAGTACTTC. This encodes CAWSVGGTVYEQYF.

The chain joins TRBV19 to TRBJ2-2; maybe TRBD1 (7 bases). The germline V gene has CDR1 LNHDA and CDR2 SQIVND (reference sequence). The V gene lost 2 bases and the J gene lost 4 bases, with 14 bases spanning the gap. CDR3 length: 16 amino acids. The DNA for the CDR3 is TGTGCCAGTAGTATAAGGAGGGGGCAAGGCACCGGGGAGCTGTTTTTT. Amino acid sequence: CASSIRRGQGTGELFF.

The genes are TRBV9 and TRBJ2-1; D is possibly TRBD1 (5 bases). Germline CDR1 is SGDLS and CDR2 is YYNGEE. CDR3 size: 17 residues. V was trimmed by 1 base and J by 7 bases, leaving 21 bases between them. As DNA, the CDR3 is TGTGCCAGCAGCGTACGGACCGGGCCTCGCCCAGGGAATGAGCAGTTCTTC. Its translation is CASSVRTGPRPGNEQFF.

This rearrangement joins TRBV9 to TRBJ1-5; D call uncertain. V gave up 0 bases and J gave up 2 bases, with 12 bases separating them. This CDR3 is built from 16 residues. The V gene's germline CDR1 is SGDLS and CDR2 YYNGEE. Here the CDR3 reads CASSVDDAAGNQPQHF. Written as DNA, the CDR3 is TGTGCCAGCAGCGTAGACGACGCAGCGGGCAATCAGCCCCAGCATTTT. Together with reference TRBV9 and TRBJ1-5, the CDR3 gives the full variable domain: DSGVTQTPKHLITATGQRVTLRCSPRSGDLSVYWYQQSLDQGLQFLIQYYNGEERAKGNILERFSAQQFPDLHSELNLSSLELGDSALYFCASSVDDAAGNQPQHFGDGTRLSIL.